This paragraph reports one TCR beta chain. Its antigen has not been determined. No qualities accompany the bases; no much larger clone lies one base away. Other DNA variants within this sample encode the same CDR3. The record originates from a study of cytomegalovirus exposure and HLA in healthy donors (dated by TCRdb to about 2017). At the level of the whole study: An earlier analysis of approximately 550 of the donors reported approximately 270 Gb of sequence data and 120 million or so unique TCR beta sequences from 150 million to 200 million T cells. An earlier analysis of roughly 580 of the donors used high-throughput TCR beta sequencing to judge whether each TCR beta V gene segment behaved as functional or pseudogenic. Several DR-DQ haplotypes were treated as single units for association and clustering because of strong linkage in the cohort. All discovery cohort repertoires had been generated using a single sequencing platform. HLA typing covered class I and class II loci at four-digit resolution. Roughly 300 gigabases of sequencing data and 78 million or so unique TCR sequences were included in an early release covering under 650 HLA-typed donors. The study used immunosequencing to profile the T cell repertoires of about 670 subjects and linked those repertoires to cytomegalovirus serostatus. A later analysis re-examined previously published TCR beta repertoires from just over 650 donors and added high-resolution HLA genotyping to investigate patterns of TCR occurrence. Donor age, sex, ethnicity and CMV serostatus were compiled together with the repertoire data. High-throughput TCR immunosequencing, statistical association of individual TCRs with disease status, and machine learning were combined to predict cytomegalovirus infection status. Typing coverage differed by locus: A, B, C, DRB1 and DQB1 were typed in about 629-630 donors, DQA1 in about 560, DPA1 in around 580, and DPB1 in around 440. In a later genetic analysis, genome-wide SNP genotypes for about three fifths of the roughly 670 donors were used, and that subset was treated as a discovery cohort. Besides the first cohort of roughly 660 subjects, a separate validation cohort made up of roughly 120 different subjects was used. The study aimed to test whether cataloging public T cell receptors could reveal signatures of past pathogen exposure. Among the roughly 430 genotyped donors, about 85% belonged to the genetic ancestry cluster associated with self-reported Caucasian donors. In the later analysis, no new phenotypic data were used to find candidate immune exposures; instead, reliance was placed on TCR beta sequences and their occurrence across donors. Among 300 to 500 genotyped donors of the cohort, an average of approximately 200,000 unique TCR beta nucleotide sequences was sequenced per donor, of which about 18% were non-productive. General findings and caveats noted by the study authors: V-gene and J-gene trimming of TCR beta chains was associated with a missense DCLRE1C variant in a later genetic analysis, and the association was replicated in an independent cohort. According to the authors, the approach could potentially be generalized to other disease states and immunological phenotypes. Correlated functional status among segregating V segments might reflect linkage disequilibrium, but an unknown experimental factor could not be ruled out. For the cohort, immune exposure information was limited to CMV serostatus. A further reported finding was that TCR beta sequences accurately predicted the HLA-A and HLA-B alleles for most subjects in the first cohort. In a later genetic analysis, fewer N-insertions in productive TCRs were reported among donors in an Asian-associated ancestry cluster than the approximately 670-donor mean. According to a later analysis, parvovirus B19, influenza, CMV and Epstein-Barr virus appeared linked to several top co-occurrence clusters. HLA typing was unavailable for some donors at each locus, so association tests used only the typed subset. Because counts were too low, about 17 rarely observed V segments, including chromosome 9 orphons, were excluded from the earlier analysis of some 590 of the donors. Sequencing depth was assumed to be roughly uniform across donors in the presence/absence analyses, though that assumption may not hold. In a later analysis, the rate of TCR association differed among HLA loci, with DRB1 alleles having the most associated TCRs and HLA-C alleles having the fewest. The cohort was sequenced for TCR beta chains only, and without alpha or paired-chain data the features that could be detected were limited. Broadly in line with IMGT annotations, most TCR beta V segments showed up in productive rearrangements about 90% or about 30% of the time in an earlier analysis of 587 of the donors. When HLA alleles, especially DR and DQ, strongly co-occurred, attributing TCR associations to individual alleles was difficult. Most CMV-associated TCR beta chains appeared to be HLA-restricted in a later analysis, and the HLA associations seemed to be driven largely by CMV exposure. In the study, approximately 150 TCR beta chains were listed as associated with cytomegalovirus. Across donors, most TCR sequences were observed very rarely, whereas some public TCRs were present in many individuals. A group of highly shared sequence variants was considered likely to be a technical artifact of the sequencing pipeline. In a later analysis, HLA-associated TCR beta chains were found to be more clonally expanded and to have lower generation probabilities than equally common non-associated chains. Cytomegalovirus status was reported to be diagnosed by the classifier with high specificity and sensitivity in both the original and validation cohorts. In vitro tests confirmed that a few of the cytomegalovirus-associated TCR beta chains recognize cytomegalovirus antigens. At a false discovery rate of 0.05, a later analysis linked fewer than 20,000 TCR beta sequences to specific HLA alleles.

The method behind the library was the immunoSEQ multiplex PCR assay. A mixture of 60 forward primers for TCR Vbeta segments and 13 reverse primers for TCR Jbeta segments was used in the multiplex PCR. The CDR3 region of rearranged TCR beta genes was amplified from genomic DNA by a multiplex PCR assay. On the Illumina HiSeq System, the amplified TCR beta libraries were sequenced as 87-base-pair reads. Per the authors' processing: Across the roughly 600 repertoires, a later analysis counted approximately 83 million unique TCR beta chains, around 10 million of which were shared by at least two donors. Raw reads were error-corrected and collapsed into unique sequences by a nearest-neighbor algorithm in which closely related sequences were merged to remove PCR and sequencing errors. V, D and J gene segments were assigned by aligning CDR3 sequences to IMGT reference sequences. For a sequence to be retained, a match of at least six nucleotides was required to both a V gene segment and a J gene segment. A rearrangement counted as productive if the CDR3 had no stop codons and remained in frame with V and J, and every other rearrangement counted as non-productive. Following IMGT convention, CDR3 was defined as the stretch from the second conserved V-encoded cysteine to the conserved J-encoded phenylalanine. The earlier analysis of 500 to 750 of the donors excluded any sequence lacking an unambiguous match to a single V gene segment. In an earlier analysis of several hundred of the donors, V segments were called functional above 56.7% productive rearrangements and were called segregating when the between-donor standard deviation exceeded 5%. A statistical classification framework was built for diagnosing cytomegalovirus status from the catalog of TCR beta chain sequences. A later analysis assigned V and J genes by comparing TCR nucleotide sequences with IMGT/GENE-DB human TR gene sequences. Using the TCRdist pipeline, a later analysis assigned CDR3 sequences along with most-parsimonious VDJ recombination scenarios. In a later analysis, each TCR beta chain was defined by its CDR3 amino acid sequence together with its V-gene family, and reads lacking a unique V-gene family were excluded. In a later analysis, a few hundred highly shared, low-generation-probability nucleotide sequences were removed to address suspected cross-contamination and a sequencing artifact. A later analysis calculated a clonal expansion index for each public chain from normalized within-repertoire ranks of inferred template counts. Generation probabilities in a later analysis came from a VDJ recombination model fitted to out-of-frame rearrangements, and those results were checked against IGoR. Hypergeometric tests were used in a later analysis to score TCR-TCR, TCR-HLA and TCR-CMV co-occurrence, with a repertoire-size bias correction applied to the TCR pairs. False discovery rates were estimated in a later analysis by permuting HLA or CMV assignments 20 times. A later analysis grouped co-occurring TCRs with DBSCAN, adding TCRdist sequence similarity when clustering within HLA-allele-positive subsets. Co-occurrence clustering excluded repertoires with fewer than 30,000 or more than 120,000 public chains, plus five with anomalous nucleotide sharing. Held by TCRdb, this immuneACCESS table contains in-frame sequences only and omits some clones. Under half of the omission traces to an unresolved V gene where checked; the cause of the rest is unknown. The DNA gave D and trimming, while V, J and clone size come from that table. Here the sample has more than 90,000 clones; approximately 76% occur a single time. The ten largest clones represent about 7% of the sample.

The cohort was made up of roughly 670 healthy bone marrow donors. At the time of sampling, all cohort members were nominally healthy, though unrecorded immune exposures were likely present. The donor was CMV seropositive and was included in the group of approximately 300 seropositive cohort members. A peripheral blood sample was provided by each donor, and peripheral blood mononuclear cells were used for TCR beta sequencing. Genomic DNA extraction from the blood cell samples was performed with the Qiagen DNeasy Blood Extraction Kit. The sequenced sample was PBMCs. The sequence came from a man aged 40-50 years in good health and CMV-seropositive.

CDR3 reads: CASSPRGGQGSYEQYF. At the DNA level, the sequence is TGCGCCAGCAGCCCCCGGGGGGGACAGGGCTCCTACGAGCAGTACTTC. This chain is built from TRBV5-1 and TRBJ2-7; TRBD1 is perhaps the D gene, given 9 matching bases. V loses 4 bases of germline sequence and J loses 0 bases, and the interval between the two ends is 17 bases. CDR1 and CDR2, looked up from the germline V gene, are SGHRS and YFSETQ. Reading from cysteine to phenylalanine, the CDR3 counts 16 amino acids. Here the CDR3 DNA is all that survives: 48 bases in frame from base 1.